A selection of T cell receptor beta chains follows, all from one sample in a study of regulatory dendritic cells for organ transplantation. These receptors' antigens are unknown. Sequenced by immunoSEQ multiplex PCR; TCRdb stores in-frame clones only, minus some. This table holds approximately 11,000 clones, 85% to 90% found once. The source material was naive CD8+ T cells from blood cultured with dendritic cells. These TCRs come from a human donor in good health. Each CDR3 is given with its conserved first and last residue. The D gene is left open where the match is weak. Size values are once, few and many counts, or a class for expanded clones, and some rows have none.

abundance	j_gene	v_gene	d_gene	CDR3aa	CDR3nt
-	TRBJ2-7	TRBV28	TRBD1	CASTLGTGAYEQYF	TGTGCCAGCACCCTAGGGACAGGGGCCTACGAGCAGTACTTC
-	TRBJ2-7	TRBV4-1	TRBD2	CASSPTSGGAYEQYF	TGCGCCAGCAGCCCAACCAGCGGGGGGGCCTACGAGCAGTACTTC
-	TRBJ2-1	TRBV4-3	TRBD2	CASSQDSGGGNEQFF	TGCGCCAGCAGCCAAGACTCCGGGGGGGGCAATGAGCAGTTCTTC
-	TRBJ2-2	TRBV11-2	-	CASEGHTNTGELFF	TGTGCCAGCGAGGGACATACGAACACCGGGGAGCTGTTTTTT
-	TRBJ1-1	TRBV6-1	TRBD1	CASSGRGPITEAFF	TGTGCCAGCAGTGGGAGGGGGCCTATCACTGAAGCTTTCTTT
-	TRBJ1-5	TRBV28	-	CASSSPITNQPQHF	TGTGCCAGCAGTTCCCCAATTACAAATCAGCCCCAGCATTTT
-	TRBJ2-7	TRBV7-6	TRBD2	CASSPLAGGTYEQYF	TGTGCCAGCAGCCCGCTAGCGGGAGGGACCTACGAGCAGTACTTC
-	TRBJ2-7	TRBV6-5	TRBD1	CASSYGQGAYEQYF	TGTGCCAGCAGTTATGGACAGGGGGCTTACGAGCAGTACTTC
-	TRBJ2-7	TRBV6-5	-	CASSLDDYEQYF	TGTGCCAGCAGTTTAGACGATTACGAGCAGTACTTC
-	TRBJ2-1	TRBV5-8	-	CASSIRRVGNEQFF	TGTGCCAGCAGCATTAGACGTGTCGGGAATGAGCAGTTCTTC
-	TRBJ2-7	TRBV6-5	-	CASRFRSSYEQYF	TGTGCCAGCAGATTCCGCAGCTCCTACGAGCAGTACTTC
-	TRBJ2-1	TRBV4-1	TRBD2	CASSPEPGLAGGEQFF	TGCGCCAGCAGCCCGGAACCGGGACTAGCGGGAGGTGAGCAGTTCTTC
-	TRBJ2-7	TRBV25-1	TRBD1	CASSGGTGYYEQYF	TGTGCCAGCAGTGGCGGGACAGGGTACTACGAGCAGTACTTC
once	TRBJ1-4	TRBV7-9	-	CASRDPWRFQNEKLFF	TGTGCCAGCAGGGATCCCTGGAGGTTTCAGAATGAAAAACTGTTTTTT
-	TRBJ1-3	TRBV27	TRBD1	CASSSGTGARDTIYF	TGTGCCAGCAGTTCCGGGACAGGAGCCCGGGACACCATATATTTT
-	TRBJ2-3	TRBV2	TRBD1	CASKQGATDTQYF	TGTGCCAGCAAACAGGGGGCAACGGATACGCAGTATTTT
-	TRBJ2-3	TRBV9	-	CASSGGTTRDTQYF	TGTGCCAGCAGCGGCGGGACGACAAGGGATACGCAGTATTTT
-	TRBJ1-4	TRBV19	-	CASSMGVTTNEKLFF	TGTGCCAGTAGTATGGGGGTCACAACTAATGAAAAACTGTTTTTT
-	TRBJ2-7	TRBV5-5	-	CASSLAGNEQYF	TGTGCCAGCAGCTTGGCCGGTAACGAGCAGTACTTC
-	TRBJ2-7	TRBV7-6	-	CASSLEAPSSYEQYF	TGTGCCAGCAGCTTAGAAGCGCCGAGCTCCTACGAGCAGTACTTC
-	TRBJ1-3	TRBV4-3	-	CASSQDPVGSTGNTIYF	TGCGCCAGCAGCCAAGATCCGGTGGGATCGACTGGAAACACCATATATTTT
-	TRBJ2-7	TRBV9	-	CASSTTEQEGEQYF	TGTGCCAGCAGCACAACCGAACAGGAGGGCGAGCAGTACTTC
-	TRBJ1-5	TRBV7-3	-	CASSLSSYSNQPQHF	TGTGCCAGCAGCTTATCGAGTTATAGCAATCAGCCCCAGCATTTT
-	TRBJ1-2	TRBV4-1	-	CASSQGRDLTRGYTF	TGCGCCAGCAGCCAAGGCCGGGACCTCACTCGGGGCTACACCTTC
few	TRBJ2-7	TRBV2	-	CASSGYEQYF	TGTGCCAGCAGTGGCTACGAGCAGTACTTC
-	TRBJ2-7	TRBV15	TRBD2	CATATSGTYEQYF	TGTGCCACCGCGACTAGCGGGACCTACGAGCAGTACTTC
-	TRBJ2-7	TRBV7-2	TRBD1	CASSVEDRAEEQYF	TGTGCCAGCAGCGTAGAAGACAGGGCTGAAGAGCAGTACTTC
-	TRBJ2-6	TRBV18	-	CASSAGGLSGANVLTF	TGTGCCAGCTCAGCTGGAGGTCTCTCTGGGGCCAACGTCCTGACTTTC
-	TRBJ1-6	TRBV25-1	-	CASSEKTLTGRNSPLHF	TGTGCCAGCAGTGAAAAGACCCTGACGGGGCGTAATTCACCCCTCCACTTT
-	TRBJ1-5	TRBV27	-	CASSFYRGFDQPQHF	TGTGCCAGCAGTTTTTATCGGGGATTTGATCAGCCCCAGCATTTT
once	TRBJ2-1	TRBV15	-	CATSTRTWGLNEQFF	TGTGCCACCAGCACCCGGACATGGGGGCTCAATGAGCAGTTCTTC
-	TRBJ2-2	TRBV5-1	-	CASGRKNTGELFF	TGCGCCAGCGGGAGGAAGAACACCGGGGAGCTGTTTTTT
-	TRBJ1-4	TRBV4-3	-	CASSQAKGFREKLFF	TGCGCCAGCAGCCAAGCGAAGGGATTTAGAGAAAAACTGTTTTTT
-	TRBJ1-2	TRBV2	TRBD1	CASGLTGDSGYTF	TGTGCCAGCGGATTAACAGGGGATTCCGGCTACACCTTC
-	TRBJ1-1	TRBV11-3	-	CASSQDTGASEAFF	TGTGCCAGCAGCCAAGATACAGGCGCGAGTGAAGCTTTCTTT